What follows are 32 T cell receptor beta chains derived from one specimen sequenced in a study of cytomegalovirus exposure and HLA in healthy donors. Measured with immunoSEQ multiplex PCR; TCRdb has only the in-frame clones, and not every one. The sample yields more than 95,000 clones, around 94% seen once. The material sequenced was PBMCs. Every receptor here comes from a woman aged 18-35 years in good health and CMV-seronegative.

The chain recombines TRBV2 with TRBJ1-1; 8 bases map to TRBD1. Germline lookup yields CDR1 SNHLY and CDR2 FYNNEI. CDR3 length: 14 residues. J gave up 6 bases and V 8 bases, and 11 bases lay outside the gene matches. CDR3: CASRPFGQGAEAFF. The CDR3 DNA reads TGTGCCAGCCGACCCTTTGGACAGGGAGCTGAAGCTTTCTTT.

This sequence joins TRBV30 and TRBJ2-7; 9 nucleotides align to TRBD1. This CDR3 comprises 12 residues. V gave up 3 bases and J gave up 4 bases; unmatched junction bases: 1. CDR1 GTSNPN and CDR2 SVGIG come from the germline V gene (reference sequence). CDR3 protein: CAWSGTGYEQYF. DNA of the CDR3: TGTGCCTGGAGCGGGACAGGGTACGAGCAGTACTTC.

The genes are TRBV10-3 and TRBJ1-5, with D unresolved. V was trimmed by 8 bases and J by 0 bases, leaving 11 bases between them. The CDR3 runs 14 residues. CDR1 is ENHRY and CDR2 is SYGVKD in the germline V gene. This CDR3 reads CAISAEDSNQPQHF. CDR3 DNA: TGTGCCATCTCCGCAGAGGATAGCAATCAGCCCCAGCATTTT.

This clone was seen a handful of times. The gene calls are TRBV18 and TRBJ1-2, with D maybe TRBD1 (6 bases). From germline, CDR1 is KGHSH and CDR2 LQKENI. V was clipped by 5 bases and J by 10 bases, with 11 bases between them. The CDR3 is 11 amino acids. CDR3 sequence: CASSSRGYYTF. DNA of the CDR3: TGTGCCAGCTCATCCAGGGGCTACTACACCTTC. Filled out from reference TRBV18 and TRBJ1-2, the complete variable domain reads NAGVMQNPRHLVRRRGQEARLRCSPMKGHSHVYWYRQLPEEGLKFMVYLQKENIIDESGMPKERFSAEFPKEGPSILRIQQVVRGDSAAYFCASSSRGYYTFGSGTRLTVV.

The gene calls are TRBV27 and TRBJ2-7; a possible D gene is TRBD1 (5 bases). Germline loops: CDR1 MNHEY, CDR2 SMNVEV (reference sequence). The CDR3 covers 13 residues. Trimming shortened V by 6 bases and J by 5 bases, and 14 bases separated the two germline ends. The CDR3 here is CASRWSRAHEQYF. CDR3 DNA: TGTGCCAGCAGGTGGAGCAGGGCCCACGAGCAGTACTTC.

The chain carries TRBV30 and TRBJ1-5; possibly TRBD1 for D (6 bases). The V end was cut by 6 bases, the J end by 6 bases, with 18 bases between. CDR3 length equals 14 residues. Germline values: CDR1 GTSNPN, CDR2 SVGIG (reference sequence). The CDR3 DNA sequence: TGTGCCTGTGATACGCAGGGGAAAGGTCAGCCCCAGCATTTT. It specifies CACDTQGKGQPQHF. Full variable domain (missing parts from reference TRBV30 and TRBJ1-5): SQTIHQWPATLVQPVGSPLSLECTVEGTSNPNLYWYRQAAGRGLQLLFYSVGIGQISSEVPQNLSASRPQDRQFILSSKKLLLSDSGFYLCACDTQGKGQPQHFGDGTRLSIL.

The chain links TRBV11-2 to TRBJ1-5; a weak D match, TRBD1 (6 bases). Germline V gene sequence: CDR1 SGHAT, CDR2 FQNNGV. With 4 bases removed from V and 3 bases from J, the gap between germline ends came to 7 bases. The CDR3 consists of 13 residues. The CDR3 loop reads CASSWDTNQPQHF. CDR3 in DNA: TGTGCCAGCAGCTGGGACACCAATCAGCCCCAGCATTTT.

The chain uses TRBV28 and TRBJ1-2, with 8 bases matching TRBD1. J gave up 6 bases and V 6 bases, and 18 bases lay outside the gene matches. The germline CDR1 and CDR2 sequences are MDHEN and SYDVKM. This CDR3 region has 17 residues. The chain's CDR3 is CASSKDTLQHRGDGYTF. In DNA, the CDR3 is TGTGCCAGCAGCAAAGATACGCTCCAACACAGGGGGGATGGCTACACCTTC.

The genes are TRBV28 and TRBJ2-5, with 11 positions matching TRBD2. The CDR3 spans 16 residues. Trimming at V came to 2 bases and at J to 4 bases, leaving 6 bases not matched to a gene. Germline CDR1 is MDHEN and CDR2 is SYDVKM. The DNA for the CDR3 is TGTGCCAGCAGTTTACTAGCGGGAGGATTACGAGAGACCCAGTACTTC. Amino acid sequence: CASSLLAGGLRETQYF.

This clone was seen a handful of times. The rearrangement joins TRBV6-5 to TRBJ2-1, with a tentative D call TRBD2 (5 bases). The V gene's germline CDR1 is MNHEY and CDR2 SVGAGI. Trimming took off 0 bases at V and 9 bases at J, with 9 bases between the two ends. This CDR3 region has 13 residues. The CDR3 is CASSYSRGGEQFF. The CDR3, as DNA: TGTGCCAGCAGTTACTCTCGGGGTGGTGAGCAGTTCTTC.

This clone was observed once. V gene TRBV2 combines with J gene TRBJ2-5, with TRBD2 identical over 8 bases. The ends lost 8 bases at V and 2 bases at J; junction bases unmatched: 13. CDR3 length: 16 residues. Germline V CDR1 and CDR2: SNHLY, FYNNEI. The CDR3 bases are TGTGCCAGCCGGTTGAGGGCGGGGGGCCATCAAGAGACCCAGTACTTC. Protein: CASRLRAGGHQETQYF.

This sequence joins TRBV5-1 and TRBJ2-3; tentative D call: TRBD2 (5 bases). With 2 bases removed from V and 4 bases from J, the gap between germline ends came to 11 bases. The CDR3 has 14 amino acids. CDR1 SGHRS and CDR2 YFSETQ come from the germline V gene. The chain's CDR3 is CASSFNRRADTQYF. CDR3 nucleotide sequence: TGCGCCAGCAGCTTTAATAGGCGGGCAGATACGCAGTATTTT. The variable domain in full, with the rest retrieved from reference TRBV5-1 and TRBJ2-3, is KAGVTQTPRYLIKTRGQQVTLSCSPISGHRSVSWYQQTPGQGLQFLFEYFSETQRNKGNFPGRFSGRQFSNSRSEMNVSTLELGDSALYLCASSFNRRADTQYFGPGTRLTVL.

The rearrangement uses TRBV4-2 and TRBJ2-3, with a tentative D call TRBD2 (5 bases). The germline V gene encodes CDR1 LGHNA and CDR2 YNFKEQ. The ends were cut back, 0 bases at V and 2 bases at J, with 18 bases in the middle. The CDR3 is 18 amino acids. CDR3 in amino acids: CASSQESLRLASTDTQYF. The CDR3 DNA sequence: TGTGCCAGCAGCCAAGAATCATTGCGTCTAGCTTCCACAGATACGCAGTATTTT.

The rearrangement uses TRBV2 and TRBJ1-3; the match to TRBD1 covers 9 bases. This CDR3 is 15 amino acids long. The germline V gene has CDR1 SNHLY and CDR2 FYNNEI. Trimming cost V 3 bases and J 5 bases; bases outside gene matches: 5. The CDR3 DNA sequence: TGTGCCAGCAGTGAGATCGGACAGGGGAGAAACACCATATATTTT. Its protein product is CASSEIGQGRNTIYF.

J is TRBJ2-5 and V is TRBV30; 8 bases fit TRBD1. Germline-derived CDR1 and CDR2 are GTSNPN and SVGIG (reference sequence). V gave up 7 bases and J gave up 5 bases; unmatched junction bases: 12. The CDR3 is 14 amino acids. The chain's CDR3 is CALYKFQGAETQYF. Here the CDR3 DNA reads TGTGCCTTATATAAATTTCAGGGGGCCGAGACCCAGTACTTC. The whole variable domain, filled in from reference TRBV30 and TRBJ2-5, reads SQTIHQWPATLVQPVGSPLSLECTVEGTSNPNLYWYRQAAGRGLQLLFYSVGIGQISSEVPQNLSASRPQDRQFILSSKKLLLSDSGFYLCALYKFQGAETQYFGPGTRLLVL.

The chain links TRBV6-1 to TRBJ2-7, with 9 bases lining up with TRBD1. The ends lost 4 bases at V and 7 bases at J; junction bases unmatched: 11. The CDR3 runs 15 residues. Germline V gives CDR1 MNHNS, CDR2 SASEGT. Here the CDR3 reads CASSARRDREGEQYF. CDR3 sequence (DNA): TGTGCCAGCAGTGCGCGGCGGGACAGGGAAGGTGAGCAGTACTTC.

The chain recombines TRBV10-3 with TRBJ2-7; 7 positions agree with TRBD1. J was trimmed by 3 bases and V by 5 bases; bases with no gene match: 4. The CDR3 length is 13 residues. The germline gives CDR1 ENHRY, CDR2 SYGVKD. The CDR3 sequence is CAISWGTDYEQYF. The DNA for the CDR3 is TGTGCCATCAGTTGGGGGACAGACTACGAGCAGTACTTC.

The genes are TRBV9 and TRBJ2-3; 10 bases fit TRBD2. Per germline, CDR1 SGDLS and CDR2 YYNGEE. The J segment lost 2 bases and the V segment lost 2 bases, leaving 8 bases of the junction unmatched. The CDR3 extends over 17 amino acids. This CDR3 reads CASSVASGGVNTDTQYF. The CDR3 DNA is TGTGCCAGCAGCGTGGCTAGCGGGGGAGTGAACACAGATACGCAGTATTTT.

The gene calls are TRBV7-3 and TRBJ2-1, with 11 bases that match TRBD2. Germline V CDR1 and CDR2: SGHTA, FQGTGA. Unmatched junction bases numbered 0, after V lost 2 bases and J lost 6 bases. This CDR3 contains 14 residues. CDR3 sequence: CASSLLAGGNEQFF. CDR3 nucleotide sequence: TGTGCCAGCAGCTTACTAGCGGGAGGCAATGAGCAGTTCTTC. The full variable domain, with the rest looked up from reference TRBV7-3 and TRBJ2-1, is GAGVSQTPSNKVTEKGKYVELRCDPISGHTALYWYRQSLGQGPEFLIYFQGTGAADDSGLPNDRFFAVRPEGSVSTLKIQRTERGDSAVYLCASSLLAGGNEQFFGPGTRLTVL.

The rearrangement joins TRBV9 to TRBJ1-3, with D hard to call. V lost 3 bases, J lost 2 bases, and 15 bases lay in between. Germline V lookup: CDR1 SGDLS, CDR2 YYNGEE. The CDR3 covers 16 residues. The CDR3, as DNA: TGTGCCAGCAGCGCCACCGGAAACGGGGCTGGAAACACCATATATTTT. The encoded protein is CASSATGNGAGNTIYF.

The CDR3 DNA reads TGTGCCAGCAGCCCAACGGTCGGGGGCTATGGCTACACCTTC. Its translation is CASSPTVGGYGYTF. The rearrangement links TRBV5-5 to TRBJ1-2; D might be TRBD1 (5 bases). Trimming removed 4 bases from V and 4 bases from J, with 14 bases in between. The CDR3 sequence is 14 residues long. The germline gives CDR1 SGHKS, CDR2 YYEKEE (reference sequence). The variable domain in full, completed from reference TRBV5-5 and TRBJ1-2, reads DAGVTQSPTHLIKTRGQQVTLRCSPISGHKSVSWYQQVLGQGPQFIFQYYEKEERGRGNFPDRFSARQFPNYSSELNVNALLLGDSALYLCASSPTVGGYGYTFGSGTRLTVV.

The chain carries TRBV14 and TRBJ1-2; 10 bases are shared with TRBD1. Germline V gene lookup returns CDR1 SGHDN and CDR2 FVKESK. The CDR3 runs to 16 residues. V shed 0 bases and J 7 bases; nucleotides not matched to a gene: 8. The CDR3: CASSQDRDRGSGGYTF. CDR3 coding DNA: TGTGCCAGCAGCCAAGATCGGGACAGGGGTTCGGGTGGCTACACCTTC.

The chain has TRBV19 and TRBJ2-7; TRBD1 aligns across 7 bases. Trimming at V came to 4 bases and at J to 0 bases, leaving 0 bases not matched to a gene. The CDR3 covers 13 residues. From germline, CDR1 is LNHDA and CDR2 SQIVND (reference sequence). The CDR3 reads CASSTGGSYEQYF. In DNA, the CDR3 is TGTGCCAGTAGTACAGGGGGCTCCTACGAGCAGTACTTC.

The chain carries TRBV5-1 and TRBJ2-7, with a weak D call TRBD2 (5 bases). This CDR3 has 11 residues. Trimming took 2 bases from V and 9 from J, leaving 9 bases between them. Germline V gives CDR1 SGHRS, CDR2 YFSETQ. As DNA, the CDR3 is TGCGCCAGCAGCTTAGAGGGTCGGCAGTACTTC. This sequence encodes CASSLEGRQYF.

V is TRBV7-3 and J is TRBJ2-1; 8 nucleotides align to TRBD1. There are 13 residues in the CDR3. Looked up from germline, CDR1 is SGHTA and CDR2 is FQGTGA. With V trimmed by 2 bases and J by 8 bases, 2 bases remained unmatched. The DNA for the CDR3 is TGTGCCAGCAGCTTACAGGGGGCGGATGAGCAGTTCTTC. Protein product: CASSLQGADEQFF.

The chain employs TRBV28 and TRBJ1-2, with D possibly matching TRBD1 (6 bases). CDR1 MDHEN and CDR2 SYDVKM come from the germline V gene. CDR3 length equals 11 residues. V was clipped by 4 bases and J by 8 bases, with 8 bases between them. The CDR3 sequence: CASSYRVGYTF. CDR3 nucleotide sequence: TGTGCCAGCAGTTACAGGGTCGGCTACACCTTC.

The V call is TRBV28, the J call TRBJ2-5, with 7 bases lining up with TRBD2. The V gene end was trimmed by 7 bases and the J gene end by 4 bases; junction bases not matched to a gene: 6. The CDR3 contains 13 residues. The germline CDR1 and CDR2 sequences are MDHEN and SYDVKM. This chain's CDR3 is CASNGEGGETQYF. For the CDR3, the DNA is TGTGCCAGCAACGGGGAGGGTGGAGAGACCCAGTACTTC. Full variable domain (missing parts from reference TRBV28 and TRBJ2-5): DVKVTQSSRYLVKRTGEKVFLECVQDMDHENMFWYRQDPGLGLRLIYFSYDVKMKEKGDIPEGYSVSREKKERFSLILESASTNQTSMYLCASNGEGGETQYFGPGTRLLVL.

The chain carries TRBV6-1 and TRBJ2-5, with TRBD1 identical over 9 bases. This CDR3 has 16 residues. Trimming removed 2 bases from V and 4 bases from J; junction bases left unmatched: 8. The germline V gene has CDR1 MNHNS and CDR2 SASEGT. DNA of the CDR3: TGTGCCAGCAGTGAAATGGTCGGACAGGGGCTAGAGACCCAGTACTTC. Translated: CASSEMVGQGLETQYF.

This chain links TRBV7-2 with TRBJ2-2; D is unresolved. This CDR3 is 13 amino acids long. Germline V CDR1 and CDR2: SGHTA, FQGNSA. Trimming left V 5 bases short and J 5 bases short, with 9 bases between. The CDR3 protein is CASSPRLTGELFF. The CDR3 nucleotides are TGTGCCAGCAGCCCAAGACTTACCGGGGAGCTGTTTTTT.

The chain combines TRBV19 with TRBJ2-5; D is undetermined. Trimming stripped 6 bases from V and 5 bases from J, with 16 bases between. The CDR3 totals 14 residues. From germline, CDR1 is LNHDA and CDR2 SQIVND (reference sequence). CDR3 protein: CASSNTVNLETQYF. The CDR3, as DNA: TGTGCCAGTAGCAACACCGTAAATTTGGAGACCCAGTACTTC.

The chain joins TRBV27 to TRBJ2-1; 8 nucleotides line up with TRBD1. V was clipped by 4 bases and J by 6 bases; unmatched bases: 2. The CDR3 is made up of 13 amino acids. The germline CDR1 and CDR2 sequences are MNHEY and SMNVEV (reference sequence). The CDR3 reads CASSSTGVNEQFF. Here the CDR3 DNA reads TGTGCCAGCAGTTCGACAGGGGTCAATGAGCAGTTCTTC.

The genes are TRBV11-1 and TRBJ2-1; 7 nucleotides align to TRBD1. The V gene end was trimmed by 1 base and the J gene end by 8 bases; junction bases not matched to a gene: 8. Germline V gives CDR1 SGHAT, CDR2 FQDESV (reference sequence). This CDR3 has 15 residues. The CDR3 sequence is CASSLGDSPQDEQFF. The CDR3, as DNA: TGTGCCAGCAGCTTAGGGGACAGTCCCCAGGATGAGCAGTTCTTC.